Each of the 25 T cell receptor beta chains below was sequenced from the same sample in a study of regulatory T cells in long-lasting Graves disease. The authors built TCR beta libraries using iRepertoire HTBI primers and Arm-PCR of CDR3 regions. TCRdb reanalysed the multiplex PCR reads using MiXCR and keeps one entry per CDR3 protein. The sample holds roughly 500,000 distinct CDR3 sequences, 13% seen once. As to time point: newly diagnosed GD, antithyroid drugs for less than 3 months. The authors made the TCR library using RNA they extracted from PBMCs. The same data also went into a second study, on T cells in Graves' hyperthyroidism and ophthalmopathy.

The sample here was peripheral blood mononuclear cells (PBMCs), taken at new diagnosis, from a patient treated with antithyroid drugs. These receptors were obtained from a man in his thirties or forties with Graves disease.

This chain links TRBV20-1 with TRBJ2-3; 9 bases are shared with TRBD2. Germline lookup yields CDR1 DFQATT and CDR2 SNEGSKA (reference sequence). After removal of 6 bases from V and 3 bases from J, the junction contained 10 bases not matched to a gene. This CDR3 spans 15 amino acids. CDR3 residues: CSAPPSGITTDTQYF. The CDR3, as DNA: TGCAGTGCCCCCCCTAGCGGGATAACGACAGATACGCAGTATTTT.

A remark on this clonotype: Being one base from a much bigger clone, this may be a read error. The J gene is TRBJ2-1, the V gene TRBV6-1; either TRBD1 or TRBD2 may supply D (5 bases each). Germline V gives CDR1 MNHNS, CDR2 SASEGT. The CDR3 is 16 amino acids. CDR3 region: CASRPILGDGNNERFF. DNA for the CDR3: TGTGCCAGCAGACCTATCTTGGGGGACGGAAACAATGAGCGGTTCTTC.

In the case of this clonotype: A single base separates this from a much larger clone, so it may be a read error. The CDR3 is CGAILRLVSYNEQFF. For the CDR3, the DNA is TGCGGTGCTATCCTCAGACTAGTTTCCTACAATGAGCAGTTCTTC. V gene TRBV20-1 combines with J gene TRBJ2-1, with D possibly matching TRBD2 (6 bases). The length of the CDR3 is 15 residues. CDR1 is DFQATT and CDR2 is SNEGSKA in the germline V gene (reference sequence).

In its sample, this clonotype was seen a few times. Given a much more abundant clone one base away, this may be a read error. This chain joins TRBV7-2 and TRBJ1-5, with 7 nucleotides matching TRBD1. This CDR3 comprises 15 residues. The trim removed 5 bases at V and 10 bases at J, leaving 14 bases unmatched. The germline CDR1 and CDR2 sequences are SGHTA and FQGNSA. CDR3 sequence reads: CASSDRQGLLRPQHF. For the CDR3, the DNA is TGTGCCAGCAGCGACAGACAGGGTCTACTACGACCCCAGCATTTT.

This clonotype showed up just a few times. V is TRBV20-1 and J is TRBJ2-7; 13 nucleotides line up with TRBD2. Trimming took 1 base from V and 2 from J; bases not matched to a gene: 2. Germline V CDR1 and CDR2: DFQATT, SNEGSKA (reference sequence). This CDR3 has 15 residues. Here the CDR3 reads CSARGGLAGTYEQYF. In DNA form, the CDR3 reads TGCAGTGCTAGAGGGGGACTAGCGGGAACCTACGAGCAGTACTTC.

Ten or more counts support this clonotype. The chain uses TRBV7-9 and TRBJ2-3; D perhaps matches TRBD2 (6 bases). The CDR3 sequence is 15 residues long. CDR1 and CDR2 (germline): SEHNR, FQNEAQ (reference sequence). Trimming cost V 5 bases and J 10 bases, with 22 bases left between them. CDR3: CASSIFGGRDLAQYF. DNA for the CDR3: TGTGCCAGCAGCATCTTCGGAGGGCGGGACTTAGCGCAGTATTTT.

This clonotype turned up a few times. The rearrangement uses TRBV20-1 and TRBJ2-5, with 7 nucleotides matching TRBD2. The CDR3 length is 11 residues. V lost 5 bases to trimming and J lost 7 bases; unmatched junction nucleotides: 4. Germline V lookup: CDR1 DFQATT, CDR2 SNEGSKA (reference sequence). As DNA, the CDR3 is TGCAGTGCTGTCTGGGGGGGGACCCAGTACTTC. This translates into CSAVWGGTQYF.

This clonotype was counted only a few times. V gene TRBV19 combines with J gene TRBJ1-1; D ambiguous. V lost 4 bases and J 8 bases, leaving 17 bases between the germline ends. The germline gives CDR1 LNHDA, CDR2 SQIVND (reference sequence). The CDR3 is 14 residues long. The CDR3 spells CASSKVVGGREAFF. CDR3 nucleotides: TGTGCCAGTAGTAAGGTGGTCGGCGGCCGGGAAGCTTTCTTT.

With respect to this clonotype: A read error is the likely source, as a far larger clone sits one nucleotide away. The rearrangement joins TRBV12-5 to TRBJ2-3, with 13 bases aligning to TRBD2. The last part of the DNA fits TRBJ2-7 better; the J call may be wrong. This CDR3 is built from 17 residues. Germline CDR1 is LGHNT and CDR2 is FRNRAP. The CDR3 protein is CASGLGLTGTSGVEQYF. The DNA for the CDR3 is TGTGCTAGTGGTTTGGGCCTCACCGGGACTAGCGGGGTCGAGCAGTACTTC.

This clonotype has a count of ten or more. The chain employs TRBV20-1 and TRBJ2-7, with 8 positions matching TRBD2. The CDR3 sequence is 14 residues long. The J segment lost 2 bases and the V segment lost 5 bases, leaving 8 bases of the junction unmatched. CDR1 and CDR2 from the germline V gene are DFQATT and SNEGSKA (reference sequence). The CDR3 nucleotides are TGCAGTGCTCCGCCTAGCGGGCGCCCCTACGAGCAGTACTTC. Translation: CSAPPSGRPYEQYF.

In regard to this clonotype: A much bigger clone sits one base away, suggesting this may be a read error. In DNA, the CDR3 is TGTGCCAGCAGCTTAGGGACAGGATCTCCCCTCCGGGAGCAGTACTTC. Translated, it gives CASSLGTGSPLREQYF. The chain recombines TRBV7-2 with TRBJ2-7; 7 bases agree with TRBD1. With V trimmed by 1 base and J by 7 bases, 13 bases remained unmatched. Germline assignment: CDR1 SGHTA and CDR2 FQGNSA. This CDR3 contains 16 residues.

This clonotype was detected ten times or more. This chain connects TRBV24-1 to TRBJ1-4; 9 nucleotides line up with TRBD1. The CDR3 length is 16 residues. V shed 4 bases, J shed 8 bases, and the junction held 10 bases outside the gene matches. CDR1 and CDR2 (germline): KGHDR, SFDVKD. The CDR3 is CATSDLVLGQGEKLFF. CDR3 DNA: TGTGCCACCAGTGACCTCGTTCTCGGACAGGGGGAAAAACTGTTTTTT.

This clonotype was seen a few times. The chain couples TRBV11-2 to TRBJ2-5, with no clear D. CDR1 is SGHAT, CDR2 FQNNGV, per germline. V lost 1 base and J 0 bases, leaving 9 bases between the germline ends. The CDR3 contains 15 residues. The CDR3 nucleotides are TGTGCCAGCAGCTTAGTGGATGCATACCAAGAGACCCAGTACTTC. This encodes CASSLVDAYQETQYF.

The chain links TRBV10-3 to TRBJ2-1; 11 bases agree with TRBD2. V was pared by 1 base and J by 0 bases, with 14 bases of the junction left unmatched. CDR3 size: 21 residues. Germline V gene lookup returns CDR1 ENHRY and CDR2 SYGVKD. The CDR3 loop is CAISEFWRLAGPSSSYNEQFF. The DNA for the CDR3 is TGTGCCATCAGTGAGTTTTGGAGACTAGCGGGACCCTCCAGCTCCTACAATGAGCAGTTCTTC.

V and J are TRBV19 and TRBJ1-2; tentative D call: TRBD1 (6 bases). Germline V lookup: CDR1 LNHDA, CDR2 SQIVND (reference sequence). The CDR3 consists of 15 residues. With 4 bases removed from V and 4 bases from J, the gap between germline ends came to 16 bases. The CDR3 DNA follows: TGTGCCAGTAGTACAGGGGTCGCGGGCTTCTATGGCTACACCTTC. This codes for CASSTGVAGFYGYTF.

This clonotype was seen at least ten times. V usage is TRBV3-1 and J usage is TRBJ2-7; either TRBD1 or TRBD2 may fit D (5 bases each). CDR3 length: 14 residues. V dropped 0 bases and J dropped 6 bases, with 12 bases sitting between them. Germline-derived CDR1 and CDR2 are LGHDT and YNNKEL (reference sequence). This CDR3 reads CASSQDHAGAEQYF. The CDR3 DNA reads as TGTGCCAGCAGCCAAGATCATGCCGGGGCCGAGCAGTACTTC.

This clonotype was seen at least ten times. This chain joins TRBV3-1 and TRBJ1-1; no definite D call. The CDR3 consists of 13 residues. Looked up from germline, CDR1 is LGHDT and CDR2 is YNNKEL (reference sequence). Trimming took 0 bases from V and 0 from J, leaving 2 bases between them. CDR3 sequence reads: CASSQDVNTEAFF. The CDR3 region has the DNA TGTGCCAGCAGCCAAGATGTGAACACTGAAGCTTTCTTT.

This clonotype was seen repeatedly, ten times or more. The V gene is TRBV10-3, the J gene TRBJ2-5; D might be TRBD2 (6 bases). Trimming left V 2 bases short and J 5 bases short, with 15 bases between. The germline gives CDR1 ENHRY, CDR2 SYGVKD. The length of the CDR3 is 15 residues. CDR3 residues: CAISEPASREETQYF. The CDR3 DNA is TGTGCCATCAGTGAGCCGGCTAGCCGGGAGGAGACCCAGTACTTC.

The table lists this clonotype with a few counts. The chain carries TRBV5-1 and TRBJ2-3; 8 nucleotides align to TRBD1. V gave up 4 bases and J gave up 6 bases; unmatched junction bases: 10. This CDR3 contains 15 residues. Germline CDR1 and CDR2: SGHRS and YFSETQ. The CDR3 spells CASSLGQGGLDTQYF. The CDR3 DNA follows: TGCGCCAGCAGCCTCGGACAGGGAGGTTTGGATACGCAGTATTTT.

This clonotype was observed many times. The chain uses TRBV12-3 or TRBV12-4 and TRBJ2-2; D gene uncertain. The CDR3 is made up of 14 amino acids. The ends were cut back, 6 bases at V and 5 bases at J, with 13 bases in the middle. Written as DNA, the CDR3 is TGTGCCAGCAGAAAGGACCGCCTGACCGGGGAGCTGTTTTTT. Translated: CASRKDRLTGELFF.

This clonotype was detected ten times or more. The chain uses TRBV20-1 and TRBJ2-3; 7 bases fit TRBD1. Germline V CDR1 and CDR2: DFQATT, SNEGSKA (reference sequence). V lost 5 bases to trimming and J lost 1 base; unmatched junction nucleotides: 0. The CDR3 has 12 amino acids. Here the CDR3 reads CSAQGGTDTQYF. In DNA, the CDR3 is TGCAGTGCTCAGGGGGGCACAGATACGCAGTATTTT.

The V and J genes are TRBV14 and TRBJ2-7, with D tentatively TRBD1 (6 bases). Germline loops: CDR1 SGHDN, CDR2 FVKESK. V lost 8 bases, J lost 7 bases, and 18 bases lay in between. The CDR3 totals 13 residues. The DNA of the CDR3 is TGTGCCAGCGGAGATACAGGGCTTCCTGAGCAGTACTTC. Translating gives CASGDTGLPEQYF.

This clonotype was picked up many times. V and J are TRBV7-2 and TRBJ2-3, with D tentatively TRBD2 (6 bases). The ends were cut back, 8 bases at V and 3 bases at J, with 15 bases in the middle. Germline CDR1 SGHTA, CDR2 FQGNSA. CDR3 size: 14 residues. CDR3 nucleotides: TGTGCCAGCTATTCGTCGGGACTGACAGATACGCAGTATTTT. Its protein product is CASYSSGLTDTQYF.

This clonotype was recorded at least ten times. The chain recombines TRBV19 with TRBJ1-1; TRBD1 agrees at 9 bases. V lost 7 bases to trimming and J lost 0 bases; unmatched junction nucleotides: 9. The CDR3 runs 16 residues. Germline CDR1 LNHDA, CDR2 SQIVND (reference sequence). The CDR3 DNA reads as TGTGCCAGTAAACCGGGACAGGGCTCCATGAACACTGAAGCTTTCTTT. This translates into CASKPGQGSMNTEAFF.

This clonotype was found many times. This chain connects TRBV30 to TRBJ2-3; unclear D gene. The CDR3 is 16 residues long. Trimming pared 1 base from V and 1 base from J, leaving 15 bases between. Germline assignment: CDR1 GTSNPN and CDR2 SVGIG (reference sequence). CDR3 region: CAWSGITSAGTDTQYF. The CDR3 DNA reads TGTGCCTGGAGTGGGATCACCAGCGCGGGCACAGATACGCAGTATTTT.